The rows below give T cell receptor beta chains drawn from one sample of a study of identical twins. TCRdb re-called the 5' RACE reads with MiXCR, one entry per CDR3 protein. The sample carries approximately 250,000 distinct CDR3 sequences, 6.5% recorded once. These records were also assigned to another study, of T cells expressing NK-cell markers.

Sequencing input: CD8+ T cells sorted from blood. Every receptor here comes from a woman under 30 in good health. Both conserved end residues are part of each CDR3. The D gene is left open where the match is weak. The size field is filled for only some rows; it gives once, few, many or a size class.

V,J,D,size,CDR3,DNA
TRBV4-1,TRBJ2-2,-,few,CASSQDVGELFF,TGCGCCAGCAGCCAAGATGTAGGGGAGCTGTTTTTT
TRBV20-1,TRBJ2-1,TRBD2,many,CSGQREGISYNEQFF,TGCAGTGGCCAGCGGGAGGGCATCTCCTACAATGAGCAGTTCTTC
TRBV13,TRBJ2-5,TRBD2,few,CASSFRLAGGSETQYF,TGTGCCAGCAGCTTTCGACTAGCGGGAGGTTCGGAGACCCAGTACTTC
TRBV21-1,TRBJ2-5,-,few,CASSKAALAGGETQYF,TGTGCCAGCAGCAAAGCGGCGCTAGCGGGAGGAGAGACCCAGTACTTC
TRBV6-2/TRBV6-3,TRBJ2-3,TRBD2,few,CASSPRGDTDTQYF,TGTGCCAGCAGTCCCCGGGGGGACACAGATACGCAGTATTTT
TRBV6-2/TRBV6-3,TRBJ2-7,-,-,CASSYSRSVVYF,TGTGCCAGCAGTTACTCGAGGTCAGTGGTGTACTTC
TRBV7-9,TRBJ1-1,-,-,CASSLVGGQHTEAFF,TGTGCCAGCAGCTTAGTGGGAGGACAGCACACTGAAGCTTTCTTT
TRBV14,TRBJ2-1,-,few,CASSQWNSYNEQFF,TGTGCCAGCAGCCAATGGAACTCCTACAATGAGCAGTTCTTC
TRBV5-6,TRBJ2-2,-,many,CASSGSGPRGTGELFF,TGTGCCAGCAGCGGATCCGGGCCCCGAGGGACCGGGGAGCTGTTTTTT
TRBV12-3/TRBV12-4,TRBJ2-3,-,many,CASSLGAGDTQYF,TGTGCCAGCAGCCTAGGGGCAGGAGATACGCAGTATTTT
TRBV10-1,TRBJ2-1,TRBD2,-,CASSESPSGGAYEQFF,TGCGCCAGCAGTGAGTCGCCCAGCGGGGGGGCCTATGAGCAGTTCTTC
TRBV7-6,TRBJ2-7,-,few,CASSLEVAGRDEQYF,TGTGCCAGCAGCTTAGAGGTGGCTGGGCGTGACGAGCAGTACTTC
TRBV7-2,TRBJ2-5,TRBD1,few,CASSSRTGRIEETQYF,TGTGCCAGCAGCTCTCGGACAGGGCGGATCGAAGAGACCCAGTACTTC
TRBV9,TRBJ1-1,-,few,CASSVIIGGNTEAFF,TGTGCCAGCAGCGTCATTATAGGGGGGAACACTGAAGCTTTCTTT
TRBV4-1,TRBJ2-7,-,-,CASSQDSRSQQYF,TGCGCCAGCAGCCAAGATAGCAGGTCACAGCAGTACTTC
TRBV5-1,TRBJ1-6,-,many,CASSSGRENSPLHF,TGCGCCAGCAGCTCAGGACGGGAGAATTCACCCCTCCACTTT
TRBV14,TRBJ2-2,-,many,CASNLGTGELFF,TGTGCCAGCAATCTGGGCACCGGGGAGCTGTTTTTT
TRBV4-2,TRBJ2-1,-,-,CASSHPEEEQFF,TGTGCCAGCAGCCATCCGGAGGAGGAGCAGTTCTTC
TRBV19,TRBJ1-5,TRBD1,-,CASSAAGQGFWDNQPQHF,TGTGCCAGTAGTGCGGCGGGACAGGGTTTTTGGGACAATCAGCCCCAGCATTTT
TRBV12-3/TRBV12-4,TRBJ2-3,-,many,CASSSRGFTDTQYF,TGTGCCAGCAGTTCTCGAGGGTTCACAGATACGCAGTATTTT
TRBV9,TRBJ1-2,-,many,CASSDTVNYGYTF,TGTGCCAGCAGCGATACTGTTAACTATGGCTACACCTTC
TRBV10-3,TRBJ2-7,TRBD2,many,CAITSGRADEQYF,TGTGCCATCACTAGCGGGAGGGCCGACGAGCAGTACTTC
TRBV2,TRBJ2-2,-,many,CAGVGRTTGELFF,TGTGCCGGCGTGGGAAGAACCACCGGGGAGCTGTTTTTT